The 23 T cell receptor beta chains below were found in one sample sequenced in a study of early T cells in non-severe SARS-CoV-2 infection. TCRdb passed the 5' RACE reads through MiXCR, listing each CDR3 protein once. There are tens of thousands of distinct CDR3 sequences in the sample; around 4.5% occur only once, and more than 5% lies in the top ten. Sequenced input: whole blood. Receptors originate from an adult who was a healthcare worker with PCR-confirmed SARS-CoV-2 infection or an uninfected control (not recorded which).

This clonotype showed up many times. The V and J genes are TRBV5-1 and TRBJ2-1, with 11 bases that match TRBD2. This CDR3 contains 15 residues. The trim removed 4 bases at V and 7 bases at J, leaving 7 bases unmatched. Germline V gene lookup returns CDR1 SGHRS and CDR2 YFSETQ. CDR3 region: CASSIGLAGGNEQFF. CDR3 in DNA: TGCGCCAGCAGCATAGGACTAGCGGGCGGTAATGAGCAGTTCTTC.

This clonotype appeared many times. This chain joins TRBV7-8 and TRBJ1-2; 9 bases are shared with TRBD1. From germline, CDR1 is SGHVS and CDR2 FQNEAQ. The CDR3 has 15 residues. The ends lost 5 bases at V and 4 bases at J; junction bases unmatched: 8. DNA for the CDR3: TGTGCCAGCAGCCAACAGGGGGCCCGCAGCTATGGCTACACCTTC. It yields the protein CASSQQGARSYGYTF. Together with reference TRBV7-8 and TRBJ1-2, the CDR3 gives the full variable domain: GAGVSQSPRYKVAKRGQDVALRCDPISGHVSLFWYQQALGQGPEFLTYFQNEAQLDKSGLPSDRFFAERPEGSVSTLKIQRTQQEDSAVYLCASSQQGARSYGYTFGSGTRLTVV.

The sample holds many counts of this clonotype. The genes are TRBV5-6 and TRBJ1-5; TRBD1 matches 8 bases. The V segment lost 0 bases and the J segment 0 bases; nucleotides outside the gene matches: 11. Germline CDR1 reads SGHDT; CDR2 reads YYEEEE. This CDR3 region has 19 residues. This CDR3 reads CASSLAIDRGVYSNQPQHF. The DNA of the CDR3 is TGTGCCAGCAGCTTGGCCATAGACAGGGGCGTGTATAGCAATCAGCCCCAGCATTTT.

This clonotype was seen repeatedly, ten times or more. The CDR3 DNA follows: TGTGCCAGCAGCCTAGACTCATCCGCGACAGATACGCAGTATTTT. Its protein product is CASSLDSSATDTQYF. This rearrangement joins TRBV6-1 to TRBJ2-3, with no clear D. This CDR3 contains 15 residues. CDR1 is MNHNS, CDR2 SASEGT, per germline. Trimming removed 6 bases at V and 3 bases at J, with 16 bases between.

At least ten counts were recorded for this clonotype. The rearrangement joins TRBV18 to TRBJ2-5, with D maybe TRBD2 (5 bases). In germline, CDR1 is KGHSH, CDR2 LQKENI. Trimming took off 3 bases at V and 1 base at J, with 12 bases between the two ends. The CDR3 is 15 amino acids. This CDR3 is CASSPSAGTQETQYF. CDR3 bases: TGTGCCAGCTCACCCTCCGCGGGCACCCAAGAGACCCAGTACTTC.

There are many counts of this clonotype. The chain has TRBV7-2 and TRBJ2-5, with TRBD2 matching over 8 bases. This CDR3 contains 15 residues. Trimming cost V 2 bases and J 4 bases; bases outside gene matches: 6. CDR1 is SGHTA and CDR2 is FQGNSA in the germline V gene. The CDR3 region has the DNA TGTGCCAGCAGCTTACTAGCGGGTCCTCGAGAGACCCAGTACTTC. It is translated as CASSLLAGPRETQYF.

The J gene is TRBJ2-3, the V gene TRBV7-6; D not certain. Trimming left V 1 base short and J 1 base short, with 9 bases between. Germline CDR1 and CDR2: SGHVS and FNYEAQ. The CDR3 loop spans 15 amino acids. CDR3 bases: TGTGCCAGCAGCTTAGTCGGTTCCGGCACAGATACGCAGTATTTT. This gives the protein CASSLVGSGTDTQYF. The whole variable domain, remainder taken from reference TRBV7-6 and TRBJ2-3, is GAGVSQSPRYKVTKRGQDVALRCDPISGHVSLYWYRQALGQGPEFLTYFNYEAQQDKSGLPNDRFSAERPEGSISTLTIQRTEQRDSAMYRCASSLVGSGTDTQYFGPGTRLTVL.

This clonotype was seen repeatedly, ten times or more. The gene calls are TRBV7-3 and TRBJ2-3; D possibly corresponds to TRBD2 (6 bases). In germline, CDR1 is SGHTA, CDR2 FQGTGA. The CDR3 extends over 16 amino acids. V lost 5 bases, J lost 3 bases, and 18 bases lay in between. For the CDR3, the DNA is TGTGCCAGCAGCGGCGGCGGGGCGGGTGGTACAGATACGCAGTATTTT. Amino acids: CASSGGGAGGTDTQYF.

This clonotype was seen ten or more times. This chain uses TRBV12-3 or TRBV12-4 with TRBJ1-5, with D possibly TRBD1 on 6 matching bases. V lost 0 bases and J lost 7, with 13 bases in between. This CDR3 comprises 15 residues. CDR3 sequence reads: CASSLAQGWEQPQHF. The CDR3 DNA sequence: TGTGCCAGCAGTTTAGCACAGGGCTGGGAGCAGCCCCAGCATTTT.

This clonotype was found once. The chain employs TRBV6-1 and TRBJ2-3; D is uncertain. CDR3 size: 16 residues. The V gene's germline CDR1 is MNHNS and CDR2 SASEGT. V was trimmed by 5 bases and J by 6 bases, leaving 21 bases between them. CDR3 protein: CASSSRTAVKTDTQYF. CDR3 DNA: TGTGCCAGCAGTTCCCGGACCGCGGTGAAGACTGATACGCAGTATTTT.

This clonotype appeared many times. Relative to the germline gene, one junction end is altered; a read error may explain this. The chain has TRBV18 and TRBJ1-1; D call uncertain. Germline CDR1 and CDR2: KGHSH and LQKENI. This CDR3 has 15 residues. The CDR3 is CASSPRRGRNAEAFF. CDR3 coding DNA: TGTGCCAGCTCACCACGCCGGGGAAGGAACGCTGAAGCTTTCTTT.

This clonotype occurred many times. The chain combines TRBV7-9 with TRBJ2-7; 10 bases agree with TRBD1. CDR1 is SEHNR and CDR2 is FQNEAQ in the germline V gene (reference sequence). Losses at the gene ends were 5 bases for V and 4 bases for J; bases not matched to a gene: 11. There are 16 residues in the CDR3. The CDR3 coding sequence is TGTGCCAGCAGCAGAAGCTTAGGGACAGGGGAATACGAGCAGTACTTC. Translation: CASSRSLGTGEYEQYF.

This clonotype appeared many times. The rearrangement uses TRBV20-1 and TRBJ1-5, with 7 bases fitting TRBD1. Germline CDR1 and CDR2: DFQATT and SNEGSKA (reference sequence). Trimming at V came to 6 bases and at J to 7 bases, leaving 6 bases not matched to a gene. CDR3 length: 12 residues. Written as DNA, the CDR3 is TGCAGTGCGGAATTCAGGGGGCAGCCCCAGCATTTT. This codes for CSAEFRGQPQHF.

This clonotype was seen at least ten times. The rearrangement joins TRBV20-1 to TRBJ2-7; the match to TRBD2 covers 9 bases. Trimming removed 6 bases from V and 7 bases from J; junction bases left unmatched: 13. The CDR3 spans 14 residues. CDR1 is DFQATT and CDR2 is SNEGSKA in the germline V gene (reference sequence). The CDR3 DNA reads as TGCAGTGCCGACGGGCGGGGGGGCGGAAAGGAGCAGTACTTC. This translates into CSADGRGGGKEQYF.

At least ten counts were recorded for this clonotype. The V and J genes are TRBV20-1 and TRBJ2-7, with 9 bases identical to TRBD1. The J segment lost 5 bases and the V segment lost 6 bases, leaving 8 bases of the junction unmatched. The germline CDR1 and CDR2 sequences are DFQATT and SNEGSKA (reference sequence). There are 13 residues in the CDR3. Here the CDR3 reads CSAPGTGLNEQYF. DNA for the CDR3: TGCAGTGCCCCCGGGACAGGGTTGAACGAGCAGTACTTC.

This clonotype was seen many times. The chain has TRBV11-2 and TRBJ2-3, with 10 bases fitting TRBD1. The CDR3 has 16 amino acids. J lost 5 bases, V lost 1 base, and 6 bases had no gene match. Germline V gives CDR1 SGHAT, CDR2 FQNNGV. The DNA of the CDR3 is TGTGCCAGCAGCTTAGTTCGGACAGGGGGAGGAGATACGCAGTATTTT. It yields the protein CASSLVRTGGGDTQYF.

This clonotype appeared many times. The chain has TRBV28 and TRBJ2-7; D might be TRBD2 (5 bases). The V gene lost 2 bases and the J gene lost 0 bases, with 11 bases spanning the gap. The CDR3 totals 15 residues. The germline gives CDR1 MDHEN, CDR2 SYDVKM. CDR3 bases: TGTGCCAGCAGTTTAGCCAGCGGCAGCTCCTACGAGCAGTACTTC. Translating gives CASSLASGSSYEQYF. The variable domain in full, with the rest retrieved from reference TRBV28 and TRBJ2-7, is DVKVTQSSRYLVKRTGEKVFLECVQDMDHENMFWYRQDPGLGLRLIYFSYDVKMKEKGDIPEGYSVSREKKERFSLILESASTNQTSMYLCASSLASGSSYEQYFGPGTRLTVT.

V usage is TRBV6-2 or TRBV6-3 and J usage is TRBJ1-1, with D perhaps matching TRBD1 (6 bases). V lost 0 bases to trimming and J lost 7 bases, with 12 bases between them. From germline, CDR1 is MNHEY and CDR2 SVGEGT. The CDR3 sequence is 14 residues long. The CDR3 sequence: CASSYSIRGNEAFF. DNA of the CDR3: TGTGCCAGCAGTTACTCGATCAGGGGAAATGAAGCTTTCTTT.

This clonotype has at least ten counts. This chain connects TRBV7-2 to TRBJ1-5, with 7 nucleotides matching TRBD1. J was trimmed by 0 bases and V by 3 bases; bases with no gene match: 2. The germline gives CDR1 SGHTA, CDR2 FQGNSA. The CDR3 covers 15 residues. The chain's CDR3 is CASSFGQDSNQPQHF. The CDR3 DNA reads TGTGCCAGCAGCTTTGGACAGGATAGCAATCAGCCCCAGCATTTT.

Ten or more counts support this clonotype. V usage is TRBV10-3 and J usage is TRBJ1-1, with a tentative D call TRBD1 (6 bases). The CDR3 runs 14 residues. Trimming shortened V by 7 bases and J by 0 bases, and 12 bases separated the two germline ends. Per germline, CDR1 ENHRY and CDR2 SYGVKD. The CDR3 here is CAITTGFMNTEAFF. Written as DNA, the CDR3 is TGTGCCATCACGACAGGATTTATGAACACTGAAGCTTTCTTT.

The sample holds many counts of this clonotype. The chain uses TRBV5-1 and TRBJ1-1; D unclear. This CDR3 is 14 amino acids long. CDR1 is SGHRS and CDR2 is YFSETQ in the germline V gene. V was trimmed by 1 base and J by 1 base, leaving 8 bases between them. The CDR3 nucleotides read TGCGCCAGCAGCTTGAGATCGGGGAACACTGAAGCTTTCTTT. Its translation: CASSLRSGNTEAFF.

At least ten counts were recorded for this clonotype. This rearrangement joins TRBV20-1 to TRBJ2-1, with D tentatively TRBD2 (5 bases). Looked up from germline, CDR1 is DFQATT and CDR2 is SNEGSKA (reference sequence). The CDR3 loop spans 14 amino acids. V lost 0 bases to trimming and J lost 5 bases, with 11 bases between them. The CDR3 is CSARDGQRHNEQFF. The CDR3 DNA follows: TGCAGTGCTAGAGATGGCCAGCGGCACAATGAGCAGTTCTTC.

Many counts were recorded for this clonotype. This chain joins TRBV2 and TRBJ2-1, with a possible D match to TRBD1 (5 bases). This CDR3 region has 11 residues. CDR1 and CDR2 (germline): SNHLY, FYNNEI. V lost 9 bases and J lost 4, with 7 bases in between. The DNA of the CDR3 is TGTGCCAGGAGACAGTACAATGAGCAGTTCTTC. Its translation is CARRQYNEQFF.